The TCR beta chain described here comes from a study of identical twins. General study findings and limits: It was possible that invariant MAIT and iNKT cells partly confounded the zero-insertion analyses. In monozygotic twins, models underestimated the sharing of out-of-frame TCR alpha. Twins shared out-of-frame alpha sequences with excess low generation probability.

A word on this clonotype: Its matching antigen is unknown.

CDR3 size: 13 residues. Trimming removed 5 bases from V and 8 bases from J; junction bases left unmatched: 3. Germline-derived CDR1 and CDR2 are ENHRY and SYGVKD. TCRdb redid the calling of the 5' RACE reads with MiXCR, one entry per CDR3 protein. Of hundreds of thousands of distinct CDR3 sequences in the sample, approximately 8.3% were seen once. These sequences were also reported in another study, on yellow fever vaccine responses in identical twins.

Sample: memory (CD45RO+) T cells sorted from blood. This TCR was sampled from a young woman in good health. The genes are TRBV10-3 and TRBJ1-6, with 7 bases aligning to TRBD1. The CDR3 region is CAISTGEDSPLHF. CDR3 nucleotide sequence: TGTGCCATCAGTACAGGGGAGGATTCACCCCTCCACTTT.